The present T cell receptor beta chain was sequenced within a study of blood T cells in healthy people across ages. Together with a sample-barcoded 5' primer, a J-beta primer mix was included in a second PCR lasting roughly 6 to 12 cycles. CDR3-containing paired-end reads numbered at least 2.5 million in each sample. TCRdb processed the 5' RACE reads anew with MiXCR; each CDR3 protein has one entry. Of about a million distinct CDR3 sequences listed, less than 45% are singletons. The CDR3 totals 15 residues. V was clipped by 3 bases and J by 7 bases, with 16 bases between them. CDR1 LGHNT and CDR2 FRNRAP come from the germline V gene. RNA extraction gave at least 5.5 micrograms of total RNA per sample.

Source material: blood. This TCR was sampled from a man aged 18 to 35 in good health. This sequence joins TRBV12-5 and TRBJ1-5; D call uncertain. CDR3: CASGFGRTGGQPQHF. The CDR3 DNA reads TGTGCTAGTGGTTTTGGACGCACGGGAGGGCAGCCCCAGCATTTT.